The sequence of this T cell receptor beta chain was determined in a study of CXCR3-negative and CXCR3-positive naive CD8 T cells. Study-level findings and limits: Memory CD8+ T cell repertoires were far less diverse than both naive subsets. It was found that naive subsets had comparable surface CD5, and TCR strength was inferred from TRB CDR3 properties. More hydrophobic TRB CDR3s occurred in CXCR3-positive than in CXCR3-negative naive cells.

This CDR3 is 15 amino acids long. From germline, CDR1 is MNHEY and CDR2 SMNVEV (reference sequence). Identification of naive CD8+ T cells rested on CD45RO-CCR7+CD27+CD95- status. As concerns this clonotype: Its antigen is as yet unknown.

The study made its TRB cDNA libraries by 5' RACE, adding UMI labels. Reprocessing the 5' RACE reads, TCRdb reports a single entry for every CDR3 protein and omits DNA. This listing includes approximately 88,000 distinct CDR3 sequences. The chain joins TRBV27 to TRBJ2-1; TCRdb calls TRBD1, which cannot be checked without DNA. The sequenced sample consisted of naive CXCR3+ CD8+ T cells from blood. Subset indicated: CD45RO-CCR7+CD27+CD95- naive CD8+ T cells expressing CXCR3 (TNR3+). The clonotype comes from a human donor in good health. Some clones in this sample may be carry-over from other donors' samples. The CDR3 spells CASSFHQDRYNEQFF.